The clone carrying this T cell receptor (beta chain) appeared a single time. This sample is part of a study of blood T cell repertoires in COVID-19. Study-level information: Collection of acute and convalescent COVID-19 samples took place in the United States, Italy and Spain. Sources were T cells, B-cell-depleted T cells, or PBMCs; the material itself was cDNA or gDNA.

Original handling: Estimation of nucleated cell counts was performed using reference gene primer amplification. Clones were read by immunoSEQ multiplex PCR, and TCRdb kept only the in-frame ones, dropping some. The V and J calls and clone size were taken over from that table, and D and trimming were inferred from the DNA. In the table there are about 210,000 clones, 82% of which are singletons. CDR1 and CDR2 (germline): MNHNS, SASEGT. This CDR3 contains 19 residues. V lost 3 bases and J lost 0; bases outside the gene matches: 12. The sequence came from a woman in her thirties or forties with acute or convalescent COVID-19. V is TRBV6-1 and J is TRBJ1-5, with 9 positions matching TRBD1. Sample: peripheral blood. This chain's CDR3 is CASSETPGQGGYSNQPQHF. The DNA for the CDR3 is TGTGCCAGCAGTGAGACGCCGGGACAGGGCGGGTATAGCAATCAGCCCCAGCATTTT.